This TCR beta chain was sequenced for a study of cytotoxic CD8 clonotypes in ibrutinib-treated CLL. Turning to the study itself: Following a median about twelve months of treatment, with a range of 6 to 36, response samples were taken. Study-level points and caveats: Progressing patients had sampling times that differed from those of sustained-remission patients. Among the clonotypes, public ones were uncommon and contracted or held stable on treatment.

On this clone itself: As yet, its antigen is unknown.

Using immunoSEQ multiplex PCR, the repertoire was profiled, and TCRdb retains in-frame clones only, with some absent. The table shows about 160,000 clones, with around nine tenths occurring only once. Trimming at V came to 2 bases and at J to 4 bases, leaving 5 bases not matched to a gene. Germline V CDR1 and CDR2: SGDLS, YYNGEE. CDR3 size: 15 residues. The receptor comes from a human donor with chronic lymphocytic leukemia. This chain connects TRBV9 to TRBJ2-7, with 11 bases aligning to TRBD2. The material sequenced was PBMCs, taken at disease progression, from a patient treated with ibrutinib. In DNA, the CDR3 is TGTGCCAGCAGCGTTGGGACTAGCGGCCCGTACGAGCAGTACTTC. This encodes CASSVGTSGPYEQYF.